Listed below are T cell receptor beta chains from one sample, sequenced in a study of cytomegalovirus exposure and HLA in healthy donors. Libraries were prepared by immunoSEQ multiplex PCR; TCRdb keeps only in-frame clonotypes and omits some of them. The data hold about 160,000 clones, with around 80% observed a single time. Material for sequencing was PBMCs. The receptors come from a male donor in good health and CMV-seropositive. Both conserved end residues are part of each CDR3. D genes are given only for firm matches. For some rows the clone size is stated as once, few or many, or as a class when expanded; others skip it.

V: TRBV2
size: -
D: -
J: TRBJ1-6
CDR3: CASRQGPNSPLHF
DNA: TGTGCCAGCAGACAGGGTCCCAATTCACCCCTCCACTTT

V: TRBV11-2
size: -
D: -
J: TRBJ2-2
CDR3: CASSLWASGFTGELFF
DNA: TGTGCCAGCAGCTTATGGGCCAGCGGCTTCACCGGGGAGCTGTTTTTT

V: TRBV5-1
size: -
D: TRBD1
J: TRBJ1-2
CDR3: CASSLLGQGASGYTF
DNA: TGCGCCAGCAGCTTGCTCGGACAGGGGGCTTCTGGCTACACCTTC

V: TRBV6-5
size: -
D: TRBD2
J: TRBJ2-1
CDR3: CASSLRTSWTNEQFF
DNA: TGTGCCAGCAGCCTCAGGACTAGCTGGACAAATGAGCAGTTCTTC

V: TRBV9
size: -
D: -
J: TRBJ2-7
CDR3: CASSAGPYEQYF
DNA: TGTGCCAGCAGCGCGGGTCCCTACGAGCAGTACTTC

V: TRBV7-9
size: -
D: TRBD1
J: TRBJ2-7
CDR3: CASSAPRDRGTYEQYF
DNA: TGTGCCAGCAGCGCCCCCCGGGACAGGGGAACCTACGAGCAGTACTTC

V: TRBV6-1
size: -
D: -
J: TRBJ1-4
CDR3: CASSAQPNEKLFF
DNA: TGTGCCAGCAGTGCACAGCCTAATGAAAAACTGTTTTTT

V: TRBV5-4
size: -
D: -
J: TRBJ1-1
CDR3: CASSYFGDTEAFF
DNA: TGTGCCAGCAGCTACTTCGGGGACACTGAAGCTTTCTTT

V: TRBV6-1
size: once
D: -
J: TRBJ1-6
CDR3: CASSDPRSSYNSPLHF
DNA: TGTGCCAGCAGTGATCCTAGGAGCTCCTATAATTCACCCCTCCACTTT

V: TRBV27
size: -
D: TRBD1
J: TRBJ1-2
CDR3: CASSSPGTGWYGYTF
DNA: TGTGCCAGCAGTTCGCCCGGGACAGGGTGGTATGGCTACACCTTC

V: TRBV27
size: -
D: TRBD2
J: TRBJ2-1
CDR3: CASSSRTSWDEQFF
DNA: TGTGCCAGCAGTTCCCGGACTAGCTGGGATGAGCAGTTCTTC

V: TRBV18
size: -
D: TRBD1
J: TRBJ2-6
CDR3: CASQGQVHGANGLTF
DNA: TGTGCCAGCCAGGGACAGGTCCACGGGGCCAACGGCCTGACTTTC

V: TRBV7-8
size: -
D: TRBD2
J: TRBJ2-5
CDR3: CASTGGIQETQYF
DNA: TGTGCCAGCACCGGGGGGATTCAAGAGACCCAGTACTTC

V: TRBV7-8
size: -
D: TRBD1
J: TRBJ1-2
CDR3: CASSSDRGLFGYTF
DNA: TGTGCCAGCAGCTCGGACAGGGGGCTCTTTGGCTACACCTTC

V: TRBV7-2
size: -
D: -
J: TRBJ1-3
CDR3: CASSRGILSGNTIYF
DNA: TGTGCCAGCAGCCGGGGTATACTCTCTGGAAACACCATATATTTT

V: TRBV30
size: -
D: -
J: TRBJ1-2
CDR3: CAWSNDRLNYGYTF
DNA: TGTGCCTGGAGCAACGACAGGCTAAACTATGGCTACACCTTC

V: TRBV7-8
size: -
D: -
J: TRBJ1-2
CDR3: CASSRDSNYGYTF
DNA: TGTGCCAGCAGCCGCGATAGTAACTATGGCTACACCTTC

V: TRBV5-4
size: -
D: -
J: TRBJ2-2
CDR3: CASTGGRGNTGELFF
DNA: TGTGCCAGCACGGGAGGCAGGGGTAACACCGGGGAGCTGTTTTTT

V: TRBV30
size: -
D: -
J: TRBJ2-7
CDR3: CAWSRGYSYEQYF
DNA: TGTGCCTGGAGTCGTGGGTACAGCTACGAGCAGTACTTC

V: TRBV6-5
size: -
D: TRBD1
J: TRBJ1-2
CDR3: CASSSQTGGEVRGYTF
DNA: TGTGCCAGCAGTTCCCAGACAGGGGGGGAGGTTAGAGGCTACACCTTC

V: TRBV7-6
size: -
D: TRBD1
J: TRBJ1-1
CDR3: CASSLAGQGAATEAFF
DNA: TGTGCCAGCAGCTTAGCGGGACAGGGGGCTGCAACTGAAGCTTTCTTT

V: TRBV9
size: once
D: TRBD2
J: TRBJ2-1
CDR3: CASSVIAGGYSTYNEQFF
DNA: TGTGCCAGCAGCGTAATAGCGGGAGGGTACTCAACCTACAATGAGCAGTTCTTC

V: TRBV13
size: once
D: TRBD1
J: TRBJ1-2
CDR3: CASSLGDRETGYTF
DNA: TGTGCCAGCAGCTTGGGGGACAGGGAAACCGGCTACACCTTC

V: TRBV28
size: -
D: TRBD2
J: TRBJ2-3
CDR3: CASSRLAGGPGHTDTQYF
DNA: TGTGCCAGCAGCCGACTAGCGGGAGGGCCGGGGCACACAGATACGCAGTATTTT

V: TRBV5-1
size: -
D: TRBD1
J: TRBJ1-2
CDR3: CASSLAGTGNYGYTF
DNA: TGCGCCAGCAGCTTAGCCGGGACAGGGAACTATGGCTACACCTTC

V: TRBV6-1
size: -
D: TRBD2
J: TRBJ2-1
CDR3: CASSGPGLVYNEQFF
DNA: TGTGCCAGCAGTGGGCCGGGACTAGTATACAATGAGCAGTTCTTC

V: TRBV9
size: -
D: TRBD1
J: TRBJ1-1
CDR3: CASSPRDRERAFF
DNA: TGTGCCAGCAGCCCCCGAGACAGGGAACGAGCTTTCTTT

V: TRBV5-6
size: -
D: -
J: TRBJ1-5
CDR3: CASSLIVESGQPQHF
DNA: TGTGCCAGCAGCTTGATCGTGGAAAGCGGGCAGCCCCAGCATTTT

V: TRBV5-1
size: -
D: -
J: TRBJ2-7
CDR3: CASSGGLLSYEQYF
DNA: TGCGCCAGCAGCGGGGGACTCCTCTCCTACGAGCAGTACTTC

V: TRBV29-1
size: -
D: TRBD2
J: TRBJ2-7
CDR3: CSVADGGGYEQYF
DNA: TGCAGCGTTGCGGACGGCGGGGGCTACGAGCAGTACTTC

V: TRBV5-4
size: -
D: -
J: TRBJ1-1
CDR3: CASSDLGGVNTEAFF
DNA: TGTGCCAGCAGCGACCTAGGAGGCGTGAACACTGAAGCTTTCTTT

V: TRBV5-1
size: -
D: TRBD2
J: TRBJ2-7
CDR3: CASSLTGLAGEQYF
DNA: TGCGCCAGCAGCCTTACCGGACTAGCGGGGGAGCAGTACTTC

V: TRBV7-2
size: -
D: -
J: TRBJ1-1
CDR3: CASSRLLQGYTEAFF
DNA: TGTGCCAGCAGCCGTCTTTTACAGGGTTACACTGAAGCTTTCTTT

V: TRBV6-5
size: few
D: TRBD1
J: TRBJ1-2
CDR3: CASSYFGQGGYGYTF
DNA: TGTGCCAGCAGTTACTTCGGACAGGGAGGTTATGGCTACACCTTC

V: TRBV7-6
size: -
D: TRBD2
J: TRBJ2-1
CDR3: CASSRERLAGNEQFF
DNA: TGTGCCAGCAGCAGAGAGCGACTAGCGGGGAATGAGCAGTTCTTC

V: TRBV7-9
size: few
D: TRBD1
J: TRBJ2-7
CDR3: CASSVGTGGIYEQYF
DNA: TGTGCCAGCAGCGTCGGGACAGGGGGGATCTACGAGCAGTACTTC

V: TRBV5-4
size: -
D: TRBD1
J: TRBJ1-1
CDR3: CASSSDRVLVNTEAFF
DNA: TGTGCCAGCAGCTCGGACAGGGTTCTCGTGAACACTGAAGCTTTCTTT

V: TRBV7-2
size: -
D: TRBD2
J: TRBJ2-7
CDR3: CASSRGGGASYEQYF
DNA: TGTGCCAGCAGCCGTGGGGGAGGGGCATCCTACGAGCAGTACTTC

V: TRBV30
size: -
D: TRBD2
J: TRBJ2-3
CDR3: CAWSFGLAGAGGTQYF
DNA: TGTGCCTGGAGTTTCGGTCTAGCGGGAGCAGGGGGTACGCAGTATTTT

V: TRBV4-3
size: few
D: TRBD1
J: TRBJ2-7
CDR3: CASSQEPTTGPSSYEQYF
DNA: TGCGCCAGCAGCCAAGAGCCGACGACAGGGCCTAGCTCCTACGAGCAGTACTTC

V: TRBV7-2
size: -
D: TRBD1
J: TRBJ1-4
CDR3: CASSSIGDRGEKLFF
DNA: TGTGCCAGCAGTTCAATCGGGGACAGGGGAGAAAAACTGTTTTTT